Sequencing of this TCR beta chain was carried out in a study of T cells in localized non-small cell lung cancer. Study results and caveats: Uninvolved adjacent lung, not tumor, had the highest T cell clonality. When the top 100 tumor clones were examined, a median approximately 60 of them also appeared in the adjacent lung, which was paired and uninvolved.

The protocol was immunoSEQ multiplex PCR, while the TCRdb copy is restricted to in-frame clones and leaves out a portion. The sample has fewer than 60,000 clones; about four fifths are singletons. The ends lost 4 bases at V and 3 bases at J; junction bases unmatched: 6. The CDR3 is 14 amino acids. Germline V gives CDR1 SGHRS, CDR2 YFSETQ. In the case of this clone: Its antigen is undetermined.

J is TRBJ2-7 and V is TRBV5-1, with 8 bases aligning to TRBD1. This receptor was obtained from a female donor over 55 with stage II squamous cell lung carcinoma. Sequencing was performed on peripheral blood, taken before any cancer treatment. Here the CDR3 DNA reads TGCGCCAGCAGCGTCCAGGGGGCCAACTACGAGCAGTACTTC. Translating it yields CASSVQGANYEQYF.